Ten or more counts support the clone carrying this TCR beta chain. Its antigen is currently unknown. The entry originates in a study of T cells after yellow fever vaccination. Regarding the study as a whole: It was a weaker secondary response, yet one that peaked faster, at day 5 versus 15. Any FACS-sorted repertoire could hold abundant clonotypes that contaminate it from the bulk population. It was a small share of clonotypes that appeared in both CD4 and CD8 compartments.

The CDR3 covers 13 residues. Germline V gene sequence: CDR1 SQVTM, CDR2 ANQGSEA. Trimming took 7 bases from V and 5 from J; bases not matched to a gene: 6. 5'RACE template switching added a universal primer site and UMIs to TCR cDNA. TCRdb re-analysed the 5' RACE reads in MiXCR, keeping a single row per CDR3 protein. The sample includes some 300,000 distinct CDR3 sequences, 3.6% seen only once; the top ten take around 24%. The chain is built from TRBV29-1 and TRBJ2-1; TRBD1 agrees at 9 bases. This clonotype was sampled from a man aged 18 to 30 who received the YFV17D yellow fever vaccine. The sample consisted of PBMCs, taken on the day of the yellow fever booster vaccination. CDR3 region: CSGLRDRDNEQFF. Written as DNA, the CDR3 is TGCAGCGGCCTCCGGGACAGGGACAATGAGCAGTTCTTC.